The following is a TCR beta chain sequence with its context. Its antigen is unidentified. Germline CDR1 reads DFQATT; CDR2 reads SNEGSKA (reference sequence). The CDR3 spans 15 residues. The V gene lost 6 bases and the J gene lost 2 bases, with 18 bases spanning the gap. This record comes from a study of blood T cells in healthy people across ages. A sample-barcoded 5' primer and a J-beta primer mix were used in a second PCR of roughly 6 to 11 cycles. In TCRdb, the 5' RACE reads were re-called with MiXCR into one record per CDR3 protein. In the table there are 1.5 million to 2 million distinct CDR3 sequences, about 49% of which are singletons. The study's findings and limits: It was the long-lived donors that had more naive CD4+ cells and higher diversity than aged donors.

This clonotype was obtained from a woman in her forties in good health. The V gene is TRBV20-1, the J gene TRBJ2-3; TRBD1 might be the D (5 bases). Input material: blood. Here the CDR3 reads CSAPKAAGYTDTQYF. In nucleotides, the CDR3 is TGCAGTGCCCCGAAGGCGGCAGGGTACACAGATACGCAGTATTTT.